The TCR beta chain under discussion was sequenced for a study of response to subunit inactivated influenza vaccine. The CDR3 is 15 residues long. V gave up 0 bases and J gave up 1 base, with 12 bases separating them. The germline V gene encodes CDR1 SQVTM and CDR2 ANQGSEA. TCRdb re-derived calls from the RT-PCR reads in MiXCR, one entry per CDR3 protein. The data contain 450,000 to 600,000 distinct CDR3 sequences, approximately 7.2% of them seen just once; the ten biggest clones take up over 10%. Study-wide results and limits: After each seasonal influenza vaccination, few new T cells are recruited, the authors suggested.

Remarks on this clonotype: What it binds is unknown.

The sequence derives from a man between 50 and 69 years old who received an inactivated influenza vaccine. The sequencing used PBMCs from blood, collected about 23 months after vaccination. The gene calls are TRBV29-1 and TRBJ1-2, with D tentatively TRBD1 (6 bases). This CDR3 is CSVEDRDNFNYGYTF. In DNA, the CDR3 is TGCAGCGTTGAAGACCGGGACAATTTTAACTATGGCTACACCTTC.